This TCR beta chain was profiled in a study of CD8 T cells in ankylosing spondylitis. General observations from the study: Significant enrichment of disease-linked clones was reported in matched ankylosing spondylitis synovial fluid.

With regard to this clonotype: The target antigen is unknown.

With 5 bases removed from V and 6 bases from J, the gap between germline ends came to 7 bases. This CDR3 contains 12 residues. The germline CDR1 and CDR2 sequences are SGHAT and FQNNGV. Making use of molecular barcodes, quantitative 5'-RACE generated TCR beta libraries. TCRdb reanalysed the 5' RACE reads using MiXCR and keeps one entry per CDR3 protein. In the table there are 50,000 to 70,000 distinct CDR3 sequences, approximately 5.7% of which are singletons. Sequenced input: synovial fluid, either unsorted or a sorted T cell fraction (not recorded which). The rearrangement uses TRBV11-2 and TRBJ2-2; D call uncertain. The clonotype comes from a male donor with ankylosing spondylitis. The CDR3 spells CASSPQAGELFF. Written as DNA, the CDR3 is TGTGCCAGCAGCCCACAAGCCGGGGAGCTGTTTTTT.